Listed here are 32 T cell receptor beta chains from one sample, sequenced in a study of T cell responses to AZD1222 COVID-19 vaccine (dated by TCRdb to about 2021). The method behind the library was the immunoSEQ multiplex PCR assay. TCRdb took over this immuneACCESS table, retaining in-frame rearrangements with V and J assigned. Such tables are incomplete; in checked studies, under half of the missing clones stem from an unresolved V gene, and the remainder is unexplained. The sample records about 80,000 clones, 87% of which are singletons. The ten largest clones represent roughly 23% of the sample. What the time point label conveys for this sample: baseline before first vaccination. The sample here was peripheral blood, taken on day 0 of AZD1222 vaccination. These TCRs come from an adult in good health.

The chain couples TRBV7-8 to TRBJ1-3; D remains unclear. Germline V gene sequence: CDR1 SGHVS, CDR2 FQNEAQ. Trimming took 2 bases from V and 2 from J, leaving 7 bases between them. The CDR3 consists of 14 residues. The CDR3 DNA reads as TGTGCCAGCAGCTTAAGCTACACTGGAAACACCATATATTTT. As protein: CASSLSYTGNTIYF.

This chain's CDR3 is CASSWTGGHQPQHF. CDR3 nucleotide sequence: TGTGCCAGCAGCTGGACAGGGGGGCATCAGCCCCAGCATTTT. V usage is TRBV6-2 or TRBV6-3 and J usage is TRBJ1-5; 10 nucleotides line up with TRBD1. After removal of 6 bases from V and 5 bases from J, the junction contained 4 bases not matched to a gene. The CDR3 totals 14 residues. Germline CDR1 reads MNHEY; CDR2 reads SVGEGT.

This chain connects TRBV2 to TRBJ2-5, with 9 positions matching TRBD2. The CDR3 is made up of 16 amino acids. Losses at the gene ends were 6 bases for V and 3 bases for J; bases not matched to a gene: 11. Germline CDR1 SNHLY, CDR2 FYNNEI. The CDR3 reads CASRPGGSGREETQYF. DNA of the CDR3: TGTGCCAGCAGGCCGGGGGGTAGCGGGAGAGAAGAGACCCAGTACTTC.

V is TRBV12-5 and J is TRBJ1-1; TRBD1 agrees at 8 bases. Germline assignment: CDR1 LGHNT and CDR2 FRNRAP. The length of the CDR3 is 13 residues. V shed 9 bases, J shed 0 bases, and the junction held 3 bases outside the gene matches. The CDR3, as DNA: TGTGCTAGCCGACAGGGGTTGAACACTGAAGCTTTCTTT. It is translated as CASRQGLNTEAFF.

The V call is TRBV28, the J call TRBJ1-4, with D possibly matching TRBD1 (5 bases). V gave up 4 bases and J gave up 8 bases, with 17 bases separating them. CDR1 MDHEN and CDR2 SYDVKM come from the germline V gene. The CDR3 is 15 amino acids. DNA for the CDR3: TGTGCCAGCAGTTCGGCTTCGCAGGGTGGCGAAAAACTGTTTTTT. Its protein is CASSSASQGGEKLFF.

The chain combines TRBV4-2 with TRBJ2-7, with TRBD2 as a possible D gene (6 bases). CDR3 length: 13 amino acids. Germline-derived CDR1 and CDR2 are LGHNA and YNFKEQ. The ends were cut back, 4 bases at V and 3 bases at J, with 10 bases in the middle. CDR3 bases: TGTGCCAGCAGCCTTAGCGGAGGCTACGAGCAGTACTTC. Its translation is CASSLSGGYEQYF.

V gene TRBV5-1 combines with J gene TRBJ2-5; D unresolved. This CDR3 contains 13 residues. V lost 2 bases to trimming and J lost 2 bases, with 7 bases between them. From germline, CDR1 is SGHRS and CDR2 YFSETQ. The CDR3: CASSFREQETQYF. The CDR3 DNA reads TGCGCCAGCAGCTTCCGAGAGCAAGAGACCCAGTACTTC. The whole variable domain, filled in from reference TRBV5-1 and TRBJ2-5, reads KAGVTQTPRYLIKTRGQQVTLSCSPISGHRSVSWYQQTPGQGLQFLFEYFSETQRNKGNFPGRFSGRQFSNSRSEMNVSTLELGDSALYLCASSFREQETQYFGPGTRLLVL.

The CDR3 here is CAWKHNSAGYQPQHF. CDR3 DNA: TGTGCCTGGAAACATAATTCGGCAGGCTATCAGCCCCAGCATTTT. This sequence joins TRBV30 and TRBJ1-5; D gene uncertain. Germline V gives CDR1 GTSNPN, CDR2 SVGIG (reference sequence). The CDR3 sequence is 15 residues long. Trimming took off 4 bases at V and 5 bases at J, with 18 bases between the two ends.

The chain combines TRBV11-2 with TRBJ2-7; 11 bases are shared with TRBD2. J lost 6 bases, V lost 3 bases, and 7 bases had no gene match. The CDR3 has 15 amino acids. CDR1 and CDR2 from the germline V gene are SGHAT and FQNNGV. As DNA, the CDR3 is TGTGCCAGCAGCTTCCAACTAGCGGGAGTTGGCGAGCAGTACTTC. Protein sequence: CASSFQLAGVGEQYF.

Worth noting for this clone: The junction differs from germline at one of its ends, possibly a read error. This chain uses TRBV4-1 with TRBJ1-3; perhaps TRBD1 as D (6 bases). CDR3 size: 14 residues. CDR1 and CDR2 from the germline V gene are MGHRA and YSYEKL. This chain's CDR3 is CPSSRGGRGNTIYF. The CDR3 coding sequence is TGCCCCAGCAGCCGAGGGGGTAGAGGAAACACCATATATTTT.

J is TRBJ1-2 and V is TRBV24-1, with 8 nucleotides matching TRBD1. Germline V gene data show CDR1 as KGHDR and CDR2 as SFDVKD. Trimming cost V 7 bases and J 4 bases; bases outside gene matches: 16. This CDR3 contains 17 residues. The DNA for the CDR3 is TGTGCCACCAGCCAAGGGACAGGCTACAGTGGGGCCTATGGCTACACCTTC. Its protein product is CATSQGTGYSGAYGYTF.

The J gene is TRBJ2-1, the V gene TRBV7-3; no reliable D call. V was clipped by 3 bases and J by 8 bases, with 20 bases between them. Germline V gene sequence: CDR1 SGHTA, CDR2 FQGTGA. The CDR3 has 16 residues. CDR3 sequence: CASSLRWDPNVDEQFF. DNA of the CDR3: TGTGCCAGCAGCTTGCGATGGGATCCCAATGTCGATGAGCAGTTCTTC.

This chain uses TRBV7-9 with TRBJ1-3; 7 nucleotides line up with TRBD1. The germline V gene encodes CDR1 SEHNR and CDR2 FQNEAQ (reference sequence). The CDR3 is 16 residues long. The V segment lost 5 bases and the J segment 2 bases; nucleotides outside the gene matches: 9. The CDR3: CASSQDRDYTGNTIYF. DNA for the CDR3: TGTGCCAGCAGCCAAGACAGGGATTATACTGGAAACACCATATATTTT.

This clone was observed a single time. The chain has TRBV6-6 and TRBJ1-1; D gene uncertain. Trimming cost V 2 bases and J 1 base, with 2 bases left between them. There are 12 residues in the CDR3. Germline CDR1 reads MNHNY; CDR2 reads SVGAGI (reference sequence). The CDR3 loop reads CASSYRNTEAFF. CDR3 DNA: TGTGCCAGCAGTTACCGGAACACTGAAGCTTTCTTT.

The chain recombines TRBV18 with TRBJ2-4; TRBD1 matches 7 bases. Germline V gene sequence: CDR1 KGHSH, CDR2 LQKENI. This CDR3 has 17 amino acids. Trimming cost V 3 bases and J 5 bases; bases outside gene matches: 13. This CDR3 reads CASSPRQGLDRENIQYF. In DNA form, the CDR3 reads TGTGCCAGCTCACCGCGACAGGGTCTAGATAGGGAAAACATTCAGTACTTC. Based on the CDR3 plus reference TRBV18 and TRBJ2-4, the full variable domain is NAGVMQNPRHLVRRRGQEARLRCSPMKGHSHVYWYRQLPEEGLKFMVYLQKENIIDESGMPKERFSAEFPKEGPSILRIQQVVRGDSAAYFCASSPRQGLDRENIQYFGAGTRLSVL.

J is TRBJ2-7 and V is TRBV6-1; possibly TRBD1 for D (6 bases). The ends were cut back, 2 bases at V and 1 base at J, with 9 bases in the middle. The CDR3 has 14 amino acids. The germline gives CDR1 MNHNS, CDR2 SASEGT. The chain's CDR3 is CASSEQQGSYEQYF. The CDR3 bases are TGTGCCAGCAGTGAACAGCAGGGGTCCTACGAGCAGTACTTC.

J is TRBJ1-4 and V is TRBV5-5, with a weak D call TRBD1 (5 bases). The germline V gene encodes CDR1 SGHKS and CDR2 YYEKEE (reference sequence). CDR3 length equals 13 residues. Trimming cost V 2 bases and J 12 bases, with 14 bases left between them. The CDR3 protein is CASSFTGDSELFF. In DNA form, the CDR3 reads TGTGCCAGCAGCTTCACGGGGGATAGTGAACTGTTTTTT.

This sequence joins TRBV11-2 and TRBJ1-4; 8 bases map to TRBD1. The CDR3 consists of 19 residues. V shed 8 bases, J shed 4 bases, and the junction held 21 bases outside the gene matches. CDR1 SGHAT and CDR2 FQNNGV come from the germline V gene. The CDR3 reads CASRPGLGAGGQYNEKLFF. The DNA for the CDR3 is TGTGCCAGCCGACCCGGGTTGGGGGCAGGGGGCCAGTATAATGAAAAACTGTTTTTT.

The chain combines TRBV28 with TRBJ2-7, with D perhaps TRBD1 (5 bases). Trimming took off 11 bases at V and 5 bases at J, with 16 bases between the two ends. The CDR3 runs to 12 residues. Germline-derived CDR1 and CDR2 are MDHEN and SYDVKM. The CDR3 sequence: CAATPGRDEQYF. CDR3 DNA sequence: TGTGCCGCCACCCCAGGGCGCGACGAGCAGTACTTC.

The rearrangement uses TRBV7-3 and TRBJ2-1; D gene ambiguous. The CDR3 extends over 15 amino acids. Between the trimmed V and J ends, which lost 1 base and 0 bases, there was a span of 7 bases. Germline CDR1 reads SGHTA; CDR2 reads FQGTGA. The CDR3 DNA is TGTGCCAGCAGCTTAAACCAAGACTCCTACAATGAGCAGTTCTTC. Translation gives CASSLNQDSYNEQFF.

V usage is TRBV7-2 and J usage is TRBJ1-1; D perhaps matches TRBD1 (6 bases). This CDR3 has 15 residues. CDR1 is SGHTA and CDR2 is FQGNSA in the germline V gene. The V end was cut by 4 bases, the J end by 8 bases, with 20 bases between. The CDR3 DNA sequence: TGTGCCAGCAGCTCTCCCCCTACAGGGCACCCCGAAGCTTTCTTT. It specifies CASSSPPTGHPEAFF.

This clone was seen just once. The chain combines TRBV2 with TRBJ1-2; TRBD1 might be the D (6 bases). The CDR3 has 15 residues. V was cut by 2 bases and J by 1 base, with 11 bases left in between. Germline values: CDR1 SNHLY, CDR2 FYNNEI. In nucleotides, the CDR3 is TGTGCCAGCAGTGAACCGGACAGATATAACTATGGCTACACCTTC. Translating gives CASSEPDRYNYGYTF.

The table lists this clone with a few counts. Written as DNA, the CDR3 is TGTGCCAGCACCGAAATCCCATCCGGGGAGCTGTTTTTT. Translation: CASTEIPSGELFF. This rearrangement joins TRBV7-8 to TRBJ2-2; unclear D gene. CDR1 SGHVS and CDR2 FQNEAQ come from the germline V gene. The V and J ends lost 7 bases and 6 bases respectively, with 12 bases between them. The CDR3 is made up of 13 amino acids.

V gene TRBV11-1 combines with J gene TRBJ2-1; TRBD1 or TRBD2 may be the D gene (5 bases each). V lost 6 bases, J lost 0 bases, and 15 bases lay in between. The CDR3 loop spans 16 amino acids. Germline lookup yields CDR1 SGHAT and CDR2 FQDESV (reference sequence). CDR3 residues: CASRTWDESSYNEQFF. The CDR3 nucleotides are TGTGCCAGCAGAACCTGGGACGAGAGCTCCTACAATGAGCAGTTCTTC.

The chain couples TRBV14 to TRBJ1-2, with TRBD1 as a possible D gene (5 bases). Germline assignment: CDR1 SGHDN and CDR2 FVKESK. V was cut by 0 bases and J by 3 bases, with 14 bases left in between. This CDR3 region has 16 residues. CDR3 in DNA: TGTGCCAGCAGCCAAGAATTAGGGACCACCCACTATGGCTACACCTTC. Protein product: CASSQELGTTHYGYTF.

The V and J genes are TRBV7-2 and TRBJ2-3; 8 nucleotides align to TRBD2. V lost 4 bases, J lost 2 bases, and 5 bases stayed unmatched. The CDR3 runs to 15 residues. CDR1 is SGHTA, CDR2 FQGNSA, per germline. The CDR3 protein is CASSYLAGPTDTQYF. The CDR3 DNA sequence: TGTGCCAGCAGCTATTTAGCGGGGCCCACAGATACGCAGTATTTT.

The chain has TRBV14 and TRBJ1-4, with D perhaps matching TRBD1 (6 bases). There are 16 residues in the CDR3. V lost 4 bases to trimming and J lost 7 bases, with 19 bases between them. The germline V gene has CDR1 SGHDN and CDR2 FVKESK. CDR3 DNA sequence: TGTGCCAGCAGCCCCCCAGGGAGGGGGGTCGGTGAAAAACTGTTTTTT. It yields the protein CASSPPGRGVGEKLFF.

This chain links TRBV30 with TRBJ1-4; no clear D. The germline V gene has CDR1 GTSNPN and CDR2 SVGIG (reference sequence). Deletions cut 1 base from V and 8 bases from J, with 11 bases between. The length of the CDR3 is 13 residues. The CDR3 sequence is CAWSGPVGEKLFF. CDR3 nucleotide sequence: TGTGCCTGGAGTGGACCGGTTGGGGAAAAACTGTTTTTT.

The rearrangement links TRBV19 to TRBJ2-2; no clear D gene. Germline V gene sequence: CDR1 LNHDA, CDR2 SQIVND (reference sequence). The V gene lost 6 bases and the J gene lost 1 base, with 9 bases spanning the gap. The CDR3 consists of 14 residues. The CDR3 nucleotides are TGTGCCAGTAGAGGAACGGGGAACACCGGGGAGCTGTTTTTT. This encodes CASRGTGNTGELFF.

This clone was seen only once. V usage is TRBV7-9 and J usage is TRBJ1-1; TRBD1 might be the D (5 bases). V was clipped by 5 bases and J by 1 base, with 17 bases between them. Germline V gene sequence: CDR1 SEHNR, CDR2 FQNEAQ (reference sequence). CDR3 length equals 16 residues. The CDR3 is CASSPEGFTGNTEAFF. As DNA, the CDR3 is TGTGCCAGCAGCCCCGAGGGCTTTACAGGGAACACTGAAGCTTTCTTT. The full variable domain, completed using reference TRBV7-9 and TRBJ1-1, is DTGVSQNPRHKITKRGQNVTFRCDPISEHNRLYWYRQTLGQGPEFLTYFQNEAQLEKSRLLSDRFSAERPKGSFSTLEIQRTEQGDSAMYLCASSPEGFTGNTEAFFGQGTRLTVV.

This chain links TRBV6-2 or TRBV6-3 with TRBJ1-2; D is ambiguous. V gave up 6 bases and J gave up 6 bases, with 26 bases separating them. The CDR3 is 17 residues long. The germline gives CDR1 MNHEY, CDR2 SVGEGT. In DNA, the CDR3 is TGTGCCAGCAGCCCACACGAAACGAGGCTGCGTAGAAATGGCTACACCTTC. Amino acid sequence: CASSPHETRLRRNGYTF.

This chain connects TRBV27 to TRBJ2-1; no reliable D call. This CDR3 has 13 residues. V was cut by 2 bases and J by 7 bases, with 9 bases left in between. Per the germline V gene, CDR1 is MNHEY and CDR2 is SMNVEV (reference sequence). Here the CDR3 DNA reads TGTGCCAGCAGTTTACAGGATCGAAATGAGCAGTTCTTC. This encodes CASSLQDRNEQFF.